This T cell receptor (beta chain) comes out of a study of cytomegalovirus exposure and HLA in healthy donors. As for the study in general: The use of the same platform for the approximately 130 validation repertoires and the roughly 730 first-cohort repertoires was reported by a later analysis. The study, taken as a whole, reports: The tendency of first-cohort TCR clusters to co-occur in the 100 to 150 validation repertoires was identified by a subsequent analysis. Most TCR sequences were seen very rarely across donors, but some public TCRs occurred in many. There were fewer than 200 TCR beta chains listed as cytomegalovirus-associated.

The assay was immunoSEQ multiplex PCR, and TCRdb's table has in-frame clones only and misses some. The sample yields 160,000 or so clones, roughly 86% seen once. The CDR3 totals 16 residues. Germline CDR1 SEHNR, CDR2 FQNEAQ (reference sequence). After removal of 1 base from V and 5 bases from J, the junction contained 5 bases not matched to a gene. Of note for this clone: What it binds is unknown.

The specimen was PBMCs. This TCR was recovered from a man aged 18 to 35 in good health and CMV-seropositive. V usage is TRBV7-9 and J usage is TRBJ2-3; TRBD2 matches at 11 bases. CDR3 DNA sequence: TGTGCCAGCAGCTTAGTTAGCGGGGGGGTCCGAGATACGCAGTATTTT. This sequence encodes CASSLVSGGVRDTQYF.